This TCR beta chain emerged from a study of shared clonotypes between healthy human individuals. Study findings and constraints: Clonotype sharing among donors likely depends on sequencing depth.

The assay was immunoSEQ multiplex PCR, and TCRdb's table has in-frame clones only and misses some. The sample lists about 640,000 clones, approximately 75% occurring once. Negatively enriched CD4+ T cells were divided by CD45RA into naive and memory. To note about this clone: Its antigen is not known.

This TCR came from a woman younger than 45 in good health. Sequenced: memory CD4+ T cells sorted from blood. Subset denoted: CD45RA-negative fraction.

CDR3 protein: CASSQDGGSGIPYNEQFF. CDR3 nucleotides: TGCGCCAGCAGCCAAGATGGGGGTAGCGGGATCCCCTACAATGAGCAGTTCTTC. The chain carries TRBV4-1 and TRBJ2-1; 8 bases line up with TRBD2. The germline V gene has CDR1 MGHRA and CDR2 YSYEKL. CDR3 length equals 18 residues. V dropped 0 bases and J dropped 2; count of bases not matched to a gene: 9.